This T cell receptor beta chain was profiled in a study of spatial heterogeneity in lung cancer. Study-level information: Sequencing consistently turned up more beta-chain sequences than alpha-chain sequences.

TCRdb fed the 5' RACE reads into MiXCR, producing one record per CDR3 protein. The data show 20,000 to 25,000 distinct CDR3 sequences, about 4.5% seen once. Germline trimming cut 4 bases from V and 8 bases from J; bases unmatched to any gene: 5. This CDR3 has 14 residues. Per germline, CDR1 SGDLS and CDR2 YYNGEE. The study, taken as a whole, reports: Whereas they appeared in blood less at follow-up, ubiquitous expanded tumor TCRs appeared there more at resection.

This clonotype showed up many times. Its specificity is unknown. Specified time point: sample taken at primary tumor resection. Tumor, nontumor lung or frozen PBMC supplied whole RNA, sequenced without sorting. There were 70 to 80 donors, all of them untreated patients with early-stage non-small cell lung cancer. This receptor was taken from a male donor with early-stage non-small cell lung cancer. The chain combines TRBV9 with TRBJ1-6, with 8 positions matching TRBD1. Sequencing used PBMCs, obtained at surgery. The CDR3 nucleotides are TGTGCCAGCAGCCCCACAGGGGGTGATTCACCCCTCCACTTT. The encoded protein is CASSPTGGDSPLHF.